The source of this T cell receptor (beta chain) is a study of cytomegalovirus exposure and HLA in healthy donors. Overall study results and limits: The finding came from a later analysis; first-cohort TCR clusters tended to co-occur in the 110 or so validation repertoires.

The donors were in the approximately 120-subject validation cohort; that cohort was separate from the approximately 700-subject first cohort. As concerns this clone: Its antigen is undetermined.

The CDR3 is 15 residues long. V gave up 3 bases and J gave up 4 bases, with 12 bases separating them. CDR1 is WNHNN, CDR2 SYGVQD, per germline (reference sequence). Data came from immunoSEQ multiplex PCR; TCRdb stores just in-frame clones and leaves some out. The sample includes some 190,000 clones, 86% of them seen just once. The sequencing input was PBMCs. The V and J genes are TRBV10-1 and TRBJ2-2; D might be TRBD2 (5 bases). This TCR was sampled from a woman between 18 and 29 years old in good health and CMV-seronegative. The CDR3 here is CASSEWVAGTGELFF. CDR3 coding DNA: TGCGCCAGCAGTGAATGGGTTGCGGGCACCGGGGAGCTGTTTTTT.